The present TCR beta chain was sequenced within a study of cytomegalovirus exposure and HLA in healthy donors. Trimming took off 2 bases at V and 5 bases at J, with 16 bases between the two ends. The CDR3 covers 16 residues. CDR1 MNHNS and CDR2 SASEGT come from the germline V gene. Study conclusions and caveats: A later analysis linked a missense variant in DCLRE1C to the trimming of TCR beta V and J genes.

Points on this clone: Its antigen is still unknown.

PCR primers comprised 60 Vbeta and 13 Jbeta primers. Data came from immunoSEQ multiplex PCR; TCRdb stores just in-frame clones and leaves some out. The sample lists some 130,000 clones; 70% to 85% were seen once. The chain joins TRBV6-1 to TRBJ2-1; TRBD2 is a possible D gene (5 bases). The sequence came from a boy aged 2-15 years in good health and CMV-seronegative. Sequencing used PBMCs. In DNA, the CDR3 is TGTGCCAGCAGTGAATTGACACGCCCGAGGGACAATGAGCAGTTCTTC. Protein sequence: CASSELTRPRDNEQFF.